These 25 T cell receptor beta chains were sequenced from one sample in a study of T-cell reconstitution after alpha-beta-depleted transplantation in children. TCRbeta library preparation incorporated unique molecular identifiers. Via MiXCR, TCRdb re-called the PCR reads, giving one row per CDR3 protein. Of about 610,000 distinct CDR3 sequences listed, roughly a tenth were seen once; the top ten hold about 4%. The input for sequencing was PBMCs from the stem cell graft donor, taken from the stem cell graft. The receptors originated from a human donor who donated a stem cell graft to a child with acute myeloid leukemia.

This clonotype has a count of ten or more. The V and J genes are TRBV20-1 and TRBJ2-1; TRBD2 matches at 10 bases. Germline V CDR1 and CDR2: DFQATT, SNEGSKA (reference sequence). J lost 4 bases, V lost 5 bases, and 5 bases had no gene match. This CDR3 contains 14 residues. The CDR3 bases are TGCAGTGCTGATACTAGCGGGGTATACAATGAGCAGTTCTTC. Protein: CSADTSGVYNEQFF.

This clonotype was detected ten times or more. The gene calls are TRBV27 and TRBJ1-2; D is uncertain. Germline V CDR1 and CDR2: MNHEY, SMNVEV (reference sequence). Trimming removed 9 bases from V and 7 bases from J, with 12 bases in between. The CDR3 sequence is 11 residues long. The CDR3 spells CASRDLSGYTF. CDR3 coding DNA: TGTGCCAGTCGGGATTTGTCTGGCTACACCTTC.

The chain is built from TRBV20-1 and TRBJ1-1; D gene ambiguous. This CDR3 comprises 12 residues. V lost 0 bases and J lost 8, with 10 bases in between. CDR1 is DFQATT, CDR2 SNEGSKA, per germline (reference sequence). In DNA, the CDR3 is TGCAGTGCTAGAGACTGGGCGACAGAAGCTTTCTTT. Its protein product is CSARDWATEAFF.

This clonotype was observed a few times. This chain uses TRBV7-3 with TRBJ2-7, with TRBD2 matching 7 bases. Unmatched junction bases numbered 5, after V lost 5 bases and J lost 4 bases. Germline lookup yields CDR1 SGHTA and CDR2 FQGTGA. This CDR3 has 13 residues. The CDR3 loop reads CASSTGLGYEQYF. The DNA for the CDR3 is TGTGCCAGCAGCACCGGACTAGGGTACGAGCAGTACTTC.

Many counts were recorded for this clonotype. The rearrangement joins TRBV7-9 to TRBJ2-2; D is ambiguous. Trimming took 0 bases from V and 4 from J, leaving 6 bases between them. Germline V CDR1 and CDR2: SEHNR, FQNEAQ (reference sequence). This CDR3 contains 14 residues. CDR3 loop: CASSLALLTGELFF. In nucleotides, the CDR3 is TGTGCCAGCAGCTTAGCCCTTCTCACCGGGGAGCTGTTTTTT.

The rearrangement uses TRBV11-2 and TRBJ2-5; D ambiguous. The CDR3 is made up of 14 amino acids. Per the germline V gene, CDR1 is SGHAT and CDR2 is FQNNGV. Trimming shortened V by 1 base and J by 5 bases, and 11 bases separated the two germline ends. The CDR3 bases are TGTGCCAGCAGCTTAGGCTCCAGCCGGGAGACCCAGTACTTC. The encoded protein is CASSLGSSRETQYF.

This clonotype has a single count. The chain joins TRBV12-5 to TRBJ2-1, with D perhaps assigned TRBD1 or TRBD2 (6 bases each). The germline V gene has CDR1 LGHNT and CDR2 FRNRAP. The CDR3 extends over 13 amino acids. V dropped 7 bases and J dropped 12 bases, with 19 bases sitting between them. The CDR3 region is CASARGGKPGQFF. The CDR3 DNA sequence: TGTGCTAGTGCCCGAGGGGGGAAGCCTGGGCAGTTCTTC. Full variable domain (outside the CDR3, taken from reference TRBV12-5 and TRBJ2-1): DARVTQTPRHKVTEMGQEVTMRCQPILGHNTVFWYRQTMMQGLELLAYFRNRAPLDDSGMPKDRFSAEMPDATLATLKIQPSEPRDSAVYFCASARGGKPGQFFGPGTRLTVL.

As concerns this clonotype: A read error may account for a junction end that differs from germline. The chain couples TRBV2 to TRBJ2-2, with 8 nucleotides matching TRBD1. There are 15 residues in the CDR3. Germline V gene sequence: CDR1 SNHLY, CDR2 FYNNEI. CDR3 nucleotides: TGTTCCAGCAGTCCCCGGACAGGGAGCACCGGGGAGCTGTTTTTT. It encodes CSSSPRTGSTGELFF.

This clonotype was seen a few times. The rearrangement joins TRBV29-1 to TRBJ2-3; 10 nucleotides line up with TRBD1. The germline V gene has CDR1 SQVTM and CDR2 ANQGSEA. With V trimmed by 2 bases and J by 5 bases, 1 base remained unmatched. The CDR3 is 13 residues long. CDR3 nucleotide sequence: TGCAGCGTTGAACGGGACAGGGGAGATACGCAGTATTTT. The encoded protein is CSVERDRGDTQYF.

This clonotype was observed many times. The chain has TRBV9 and TRBJ2-1; D perhaps matches TRBD2 (6 bases). The CDR3 covers 16 residues. V gave up 3 bases and J gave up 0 bases, with 13 bases separating them. Germline CDR1 is SGDLS and CDR2 is YYNGEE. The CDR3 coding sequence is TGTGCCAGCAGCGCCGAGCCCGGGAGCTCCTACAATGAGCAGTTCTTC. This sequence encodes CASSAEPGSSYNEQFF.

For the CDR3, the DNA is TGCAGTGCTCTAAACCCGACAGGGGGTGGATGGGCCAAAAACATTCAGTACTTC. It specifies CSALNPTGGGWAKNIQYF. The J gene is TRBJ2-4, the V gene TRBV20-1; 9 bases align to TRBD1. The CDR3 length is 18 residues. Germline CDR1 reads DFQATT; CDR2 reads SNEGSKA (reference sequence). With 5 bases clipped from V and 1 base from J, the junction kept 15 bases outside the gene matches.

The chain recombines TRBV2 with TRBJ2-5, with D perhaps matching TRBD1 (5 bases). V dropped 5 bases and J dropped 10 bases, with 14 bases sitting between them. Germline CDR1 SNHLY, CDR2 FYNNEI. CDR3 length: 12 residues. This chain's CDR3 is CASSPFLQGQYF. CDR3 in DNA: TGTGCCAGCAGTCCTTTCCTTCAGGGCCAGTACTTC.

The chain employs TRBV19 and TRBJ1-1; D possibly corresponds to TRBD1 (5 bases). Trimming took off 6 bases at V and 6 bases at J, with 14 bases between the two ends. CDR3 length: 13 amino acids. The germline gives CDR1 LNHDA, CDR2 SQIVND (reference sequence). CDR3 in amino acids: CASSITGTAEAFF. The CDR3 DNA is TGTGCCAGTAGCATAACCGGGACGGCTGAAGCTTTCTTT.

This clonotype has more than one count but fewer than ten. This chain joins TRBV27 and TRBJ2-1, with 9 bases fitting TRBD2. Germline loops: CDR1 MNHEY, CDR2 SMNVEV (reference sequence). V lost 2 bases and J lost 0; bases outside the gene matches: 8. The CDR3 sequence is 18 residues long. CDR3 bases: TGTGCCAGCAGTTTAAAAAGCGGGAGGATCGGCTCCTACAATGAGCAGTTCTTC. It translates to CASSLKSGRIGSYNEQFF.

This clonotype was seen repeatedly, ten times or more. The chain uses TRBV4-1 and TRBJ2-3; 10 bases align to TRBD1. CDR1 and CDR2 (germline): MGHRA, YSYEKL. CDR3 size: 15 residues. Trimming at V came to 4 bases and at J to 3 bases, leaving 4 bases not matched to a gene. CDR3 coding DNA: TGCGCCAGCAGCCTGGGACAGGGGCAAACAGATACGCAGTATTTT. This encodes CASSLGQGQTDTQYF.

This clonotype was picked up a small number of times. V gene TRBV7-2 combines with J gene TRBJ1-1; D ambiguous. Trimming cost V 5 bases and J 9 bases, with 16 bases left between them. The CDR3 runs to 13 residues. Per germline, CDR1 SGHTA and CDR2 FQGNSA. The CDR3: CASSPPRARQAFF. The CDR3 DNA sequence: TGTGCCAGCAGCCCCCCCCGGGCAAGGCAAGCTTTCTTT.

V and J are TRBV5-1 and TRBJ2-7; TRBD2 aligns across 12 bases. With 0 bases clipped from V and 2 bases from J, the junction kept 3 bases outside the gene matches. From germline, CDR1 is SGHRS and CDR2 YFSETQ. This CDR3 contains 16 residues. The chain's CDR3 is CASSLGLAGETYEQYF. DNA for the CDR3: TGCGCCAGCAGCTTGGGACTAGCGGGAGAGACCTACGAGCAGTACTTC.

The chain employs TRBV9 and TRBJ2-1, with 11 bases that match TRBD2. Germline loops: CDR1 SGDLS, CDR2 YYNGEE. CDR3 length: 19 amino acids. V lost 0 bases to trimming and J lost 2 bases; unmatched junction nucleotides: 10. The DNA of the CDR3 is TGTGCCAGCAGCGTAGGGGTTGGGGGTAGCGGGAGGGCCTACAATGAGCAGTTCTTC. This codes for CASSVGVGGSGRAYNEQFF.

The rearrangement links TRBV12-3 or TRBV12-4 to TRBJ2-4; possibly TRBD1 or TRBD2 for D (6 bases each). The CDR3 is 14 residues long. The V gene lost 3 bases and the J gene lost 5 bases, with 11 bases spanning the gap. The CDR3 loop reads CASSFGGPENIQYF. As DNA, the CDR3 is TGTGCCAGCAGTTTTGGGGGGCCCGAAAACATTCAGTACTTC.

The chain has TRBV20-1 and TRBJ2-3, with TRBD2 matching 9 bases. The germline V gene encodes CDR1 DFQATT and CDR2 SNEGSKA (reference sequence). The trim removed 6 bases at V and 2 bases at J, leaving 9 bases unmatched. The CDR3 extends over 15 amino acids. The CDR3: CSATSSGRLTDTQYF. CDR3 nucleotide sequence: TGCAGTGCCACCTCAAGCGGGAGGCTCACAGATACGCAGTATTTT.

This clonotype came up many times. The chain employs TRBV15 and TRBJ2-5; D unresolved. Germline CDR1 is LNHNV and CDR2 is YYDKDF (reference sequence). This CDR3 is built from 14 residues. V shed 8 bases and J shed 2 bases, with 15 bases lying between them. The CDR3 DNA is TGTGCCACCTCCCCGGAGAGTAAACAAGAGACCCAGTACTTC. Protein sequence: CATSPESKQETQYF.

This chain joins TRBV15 and TRBJ1-3; 9 bases are shared with TRBD1. Per the germline V gene, CDR1 is LNHNV and CDR2 is YYDKDF (reference sequence). With V trimmed by 4 bases and J by 9 bases, 7 bases remained unmatched. The CDR3 is made up of 14 amino acids. CDR3 in amino acids: CATSTWTGESTIYF. DNA of the CDR3: TGTGCCACCAGCACCTGGACAGGGGAGAGCACCATATATTTT.

The table lists this clonotype with many counts. The rearrangement uses TRBV14 and TRBJ2-7; the match to TRBD1 covers 7 bases. The junction had 9 bases not matched to a gene; V was cut back by 3 bases and J by 1 base. This CDR3 has 16 residues. CDR1 and CDR2 from the germline V gene are SGHDN and FVKESK. The CDR3, as DNA: TGTGCCAGCAGCCAGGATGCCTGGACAGGTTCCTACGAGCAGTACTTC. As protein: CASSQDAWTGSYEQYF. Filled out from reference TRBV14 and TRBJ2-7, the complete variable domain reads EAGVTQFPSHSVIEKGQTVTLRCDPISGHDNLYWYRRVMGKEIKFLLHFVKESKQDESGMPNNRFLAERTGGTYSTLKVQPAELEDSGVYFCASSQDAWTGSYEQYFGPGTRLTVT.

The rearrangement uses TRBV7-6 and TRBJ2-3; a weak D match, TRBD1 (6 bases). This CDR3 comprises 15 residues. Per germline, CDR1 SGHVS and CDR2 FNYEAQ. Trimming took 0 bases from V and 0 from J, leaving 7 bases between them. CDR3 amino acids: CASSLAQGSTDTQYF. CDR3 nucleotide sequence: TGTGCCAGCAGCTTAGCCCAGGGGAGCACAGATACGCAGTATTTT.

The chain is built from TRBV4-3 and TRBJ2-7; D gene uncertain. Per the germline V gene, CDR1 is LGHNA and CDR2 is YSLEER. V was shortened by 1 base and J by 5 bases, with 12 bases between the two germline ends. This CDR3 spans 14 amino acids. DNA of the CDR3: TGCGCCAGCAGCCAAGCCCGGAATGGGAACGAGCAGTACTTC. This codes for CASSQARNGNEQYF.